This is a list of T cell receptor beta chains from one sample in a study of T cells after yellow fever vaccination. TCRdb ran MiXCR on the 5' RACE reads and lists one entry per CDR3 protein. This sample has roughly 170,000 distinct CDR3 sequences, with about a tenth found just once. The starting material was CD8+ T cells sorted from PBMCs, obtained 45 days after the yellow fever booster vaccination. These receptors came from a man between 18 and 29 years old who received the YFV17D yellow fever vaccine. CDR3s include the opening cysteine and the closing phenylalanine or tryptophan. The D gene is left open where the match is weak. Clone size is shown for a subset of rows, as once, few, many or a class of expanded clone.

TRBJ2-5 | TRBV6-5 | TRBD1 | few | TGTGCCAGCAATCTCAACTCCCAGGGGGTAGAGACCCAGTACTTC | CASNLNSQGVETQYF
TRBJ1-6 | TRBV9 | TRBD1 | many | TGTGCCAGCAGCGTCCGGGACAGGATTAATTCACCCCTCCACTTT | CASSVRDRINSPLHF
TRBJ2-3 | TRBV6-5 | NA | few | TGTGCCAGCAGTTACTCGATAGGGGGTACGCAGTATTTT | CASSYSIGGTQYF
TRBJ1-2 | TRBV6-2/TRBV6-3 | NA | NA | TGTGCCAGCACGTCACAGGGTTTTAACTATGGCTACACCTTC | CASTSQGFNYGYTF
TRBJ2-1 | TRBV4-1 | TRBD2 | NA | TGCGCCAGCAGCCAAGGGGGGACTAAAATATACAATGAGCAGTTCTTC | CASSQGGTKIYNEQFF
TRBJ1-1 | TRBV7-3 | NA | many | TGTGCCAGCAGCTTGGCCGGGGCGAACACTGAAGCTTTCTTT | CASSLAGANTEAFF
TRBJ2-7 | TRBV12-3/TRBV12-4 | TRBD1 | many | TGTGCCAGCAGCTCCCCCGGGACAGGGTCCTACGAGCAGTACTTC | CASSSPGTGSYEQYF
TRBJ2-7 | TRBV9 | NA | NA | TGTGCCAGCAGCGTAGAGGGTCGCGAAACCTACGAGCAGTACTTC | CASSVEGRETYEQYF
TRBJ1-5 | TRBV9 | NA | NA | TGTGCCAGCAGCGGTTGGGAGGGACAGCCCCAGCATTTT | CASSGWEGQPQHF
TRBJ2-5 | TRBV4-3 | NA | NA | TGCGCCAGCAGCCAAGATTCCTTCCACGACATCCAAGAGACCCAGTACTTC | CASSQDSFHDIQETQYF
TRBJ2-7 | TRBV7-6 | NA | many | TGTGCCAGCAGCTTGGGGCAGGGTGTCTACGAGCAGTACTTC | CASSLGQGVYEQYF
TRBJ2-2 | TRBV5-1 | NA | few | TGCGCCAGCAGCTCCAGGACAGCCAACACCGGGGAGCTGTTTTTT | CASSSRTANTGELFF
TRBJ2-6 | TRBV4-1 | NA | many | TGTGCCAGCAGTCCCGGGGCCAACGTCCTGACTTTC | CASSPGANVLTF
TRBJ2-1 | TRBV7-2 | NA | few | TGTGCCAGCAGCTTAGTCTTAGACAGCCGTAATGAGCAGTTCTTC | CASSLVLDSRNEQFF
TRBJ2-7 | TRBV11-2 | NA | NA | TGTGCCAGCAGCTTAGGGGTCGGGGGGCGAAGATCCTACGAGCAGTACTTC | CASSLGVGGRRSYEQYF
TRBJ1-1 | TRBV10-3 | TRBD1 | few | TGTGCCATCAGTGAGTCGACTCCCCTTTTTTGGGGGACAGGGGGCACTGAAGCTTTCTTT | CAISESTPLFWGTGGTEAFF
TRBJ2-3 | TRBV6-6 | TRBD2 | few | TGTGCCAGCAGTCTCCGGGGAGGGTATTTAGCAGATACGCAGTATTTT | CASSLRGGYLADTQYF
TRBJ2-1 | TRBV5-1 | TRBD1 | few | TGCGCCAGCAGCTTATACACCGGGACAGGGAGGTACAATGAGCAGTTCTTC | CASSLYTGTGRYNEQFF
TRBJ2-2 | TRBV5-1 | TRBD1 | few | TGCGCCAGCAGCGCCCCTCCGGGACAGGGGGCCGGGGAGCTGTTTTTT | CASSAPPGQGAGELFF
TRBJ1-5 | TRBV24-1 | NA | few | TGTGCCACCAGCTCGGGGGGACATCAGCCCCAGCATTTT | CATSSGGHQPQHF
TRBJ1-2 | TRBV24-1 | NA | NA | TGTGCCACCAGTGAGCCGACATATGGCTACACCTTC | CATSEPTYGYTF
TRBJ2-5 | TRBV20-1 | NA | many | TGCAGTGCTAGAGATAGGGAACAGGGAGGAGAGACCCAGTACTTC | CSARDREQGGETQYF